This is a list of T cell receptor beta chains from one sample in a study of yellow fever vaccine responses in identical twins. TCRdb reprocessed the RT-PCR reads via MiXCR and lists one record per CDR3 protein. Of roughly 4,700 distinct CDR3 sequences in the sample, approximately 85% were seen once. The sequenced sample was T cells from blood (PBMCs), unsorted or a sorted subset (not recorded which), obtained before or after yellow fever vaccination (not recorded which). The receptors were sampled from a woman in her late teens or twenties who received the yellow fever vaccine. Each CDR3 is given with its conserved first and last residue. A D gene is named only where the DNA matches it firmly. The size of a clone is reported for some rows only, either as once, few or many, or as a class for expanded clones.

J gene | CDR3 length | V gene | clone size | D gene | CDR3 protein | CDR3 DNA
TRBJ2-3 | 12 | TRBV12-3/TRBV12-4 | once | - | CASTGFTDTQYF | TGTGCCAGCACCGGATTCACAGATACGCAGTATTTT
TRBJ2-5 | 12 | TRBV2 | - | - | CASSLDVKTQYF | TGTGCCAGCAGTTTGGACGTGAAGACCCAGTACTTC
TRBJ2-1 | 12 | TRBV7-3 | - | - | CASSLTNNEQFF | TGTGCCAGCAGCCTAACAAACAATGAGCAGTTCTTC
TRBJ2-4 | 15 | TRBV30 | - | TRBD1 | CAWSSTRDRTNIQYF | TGTGCCTGGAGTTCCACACGGGACAGGACAAACATTCAGTACTTC
TRBJ2-7 | 14 | TRBV4-1 | - | - | CASSQISGPGEQYF | TGCGCCAGCAGCCAGATATCGGGCCCGGGCGAGCAGTACTTC
TRBJ1-5 | 14 | TRBV20-1 | - | TRBD1 | CSASRDRGNQPQHF | TGCAGTGCTTCCCGGGACAGGGGGAATCAGCCCCAGCATTTT
TRBJ2-2 | 13 | TRBV29-1 | - | TRBD1 | CSVGTGNTGELFF | TGCAGCGTTGGGACAGGGAACACCGGGGAGCTGTTTTTT
TRBJ2-7 | 14 | TRBV7-1 | - | TRBD2 | CASSSIAGDYEQYF | TGTGCCAGCAGCTCCATAGCGGGGGATTACGAGCAGTACTTC
TRBJ2-3 | 15 | TRBV6-2/TRBV6-3 | - | TRBD2 | CASSYTSGSTDTQYF | TGTGCCAGCAGTTACACTAGCGGGAGCACAGATACGCAGTATTTT
TRBJ2-1 | 15 | TRBV7-3 | - | TRBD2 | CASSLWASGDNEQFF | TGTGCCAGCAGCTTATGGGCTAGCGGGGACAATGAGCAGTTCTTC
TRBJ1-1 | 13 | TRBV12-5 | - | - | CASGFWGNTEAFF | TGTGCTAGTGGTTTCTGGGGGAACACTGAAGCTTTCTTT
TRBJ2-3 | 15 | TRBV3-1 | once | - | CASSQPEGMTDTQYF | TGTGCCAGCAGCCAACCCGAGGGGATGACAGATACGCAGTATTTT
TRBJ2-3 | 13 | TRBV30 | - | - | CAWSLAGADTQYF | TGTGCCTGGAGTTTGGCGGGCGCAGATACGCAGTATTTT
TRBJ2-7 | 16 | TRBV18 | - | TRBD1 | CASSPPSGGITYEQYF | TGTGCCAGCTCACCACCGTCAGGGGGTATCACCTACGAGCAGTACTTC
TRBJ1-4 | 15 | TRBV27 | - | - | CASSPRGGPNEKLFF | TGTGCCAGCAGTCCCAGGGGTGGGCCTAATGAAAAACTGTTTTTT
TRBJ2-3 | 14 | TRBV29-1 | few | - | CSALRGVGTDTQYF | TGCAGCGCCCTAAGGGGAGTCGGTACAGATACGCAGTATTTT
TRBJ2-1 | 14 | TRBV20-1 | - | - | CRGNEGSSYNEQFF | TGCAGGGGTAATGAGGGGAGCTCCTACAATGAGCAGTTCTTC
TRBJ2-7 | 12 | TRBV29-1 | - | - | CSVLSGSYEQYF | TGCAGCGTCCTGTCAGGCTCCTACGAGCAGTACTTC
TRBJ1-5 | 15 | TRBV24-1 | few | TRBD1 | CATSDKTGADQPQHF | TGTGCCACCAGTGATAAGACAGGGGCCGATCAGCCCCAGCATTTT
TRBJ2-1 | 15 | TRBV19 | - | - | CASRLRGEPYNEQFF | TGTGCCAGTAGGTTGAGGGGGGAGCCCTACAATGAGCAGTTCTTC
TRBJ2-7 | 15 | TRBV20-1 | - | TRBD2 | CSARDRASGRLEQYF | TGCAGTGCTAGAGATCGGGCTAGCGGGAGGCTCGAGCAGTACTTC
TRBJ2-1 | 15 | TRBV11-3 | - | TRBD2 | CASSLGLAVDNEQFF | TGTGCCAGCAGCTTAGGTCTAGCGGTTGACAATGAGCAGTTCTTC
TRBJ2-7 | 14 | TRBV11-3 | - | - | CASSLEGAGYEQYF | TGTGCCAGCAGCTTAGAGGGGGCAGGCTACGAGCAGTACTTC
TRBJ2-1 | 16 | TRBV23-1 | - | - | CANLLDGPFTYNEQFF | TGCGCCAACCTGCTGGACGGACCCTTCACCTACAATGAGCAGTTCTTC